Shown below are 21 T cell receptor delta chains from a single sample sequenced in a study of gamma-delta T cells after stem cell transplantation. TCRdb reanalyzed the RT-PCR reads using CATT. Here the sample spans 1,200 or so delta-chain clones, around 2.4% being singletons. The sequencing input was gamma-delta T cells. The source is a human donor. It is not recorded whose cells these are; they may come from a transplant donor.

This clone was counted only a few times. A read error is the likely source, as a far larger clone sits one nucleotide away. The chain uses TRDV2 and TRDJ3, with a weak D call TRDD3 (6 bases). This CDR3 spans 19 amino acids. CDR1 is GEAIGNYY, CDR2 EKD, per germline. For the CDR3, the DNA is TGTGCCTGTGACAGAGTGGCTGGGGAAAGCTCCCGGGACACCCGACAGATGTTTTTC. Translation gives CACDRVAGESSRDTRQMFF.

The table lists this clone with a few counts. The TCRdb protein, from a much larger clone, departs from this DNA's translation at residue 4, likely by read error; the protein shown derives from the DNA. The chain is built from TRDV2 and TRDJ3; no clear D gene. CDR1 is GEAIGNYY and CDR2 is EKD in the germline V gene. V was trimmed by 5 bases and J by 0 bases, leaving 13 bases between them. This CDR3 spans 17 amino acids. In nucleotides, the CDR3 is TGTGCCTGTGGCCCGCTAAAAAGCTCCTGGGACACCCGACAGATGTTTTTC. Protein sequence: CACGPLKSSWDTRQMFF.

This clone occurred a few times. The chain recombines TRDV2 with TRDJ1; 11 nucleotides agree with TRDD3. CDR3 length equals 17 residues. CDR1 GEAIGNYY and CDR2 EKD come from the germline V gene. V shed 3 bases and J 4 bases; nucleotides not matched to a gene: 12. This chain's CDR3 is CACDYVAGGYRNDKLIF. CDR3 nucleotide sequence: TGTGCCTGTGACTATGTGGCTGGGGGATACAGGAACGATAAACTCATCTTT.

This clone was observed a few times. The mismatch at residue 5 between this DNA's translation and the TCRdb protein of a much larger clone likely reflects a read error; the protein shown is translated from the DNA. The chain carries TRDV2 and TRDJ4; 7 bases fit TRDD3. CDR1 GEAIGNYY and CDR2 EKD come from the germline V gene. CDR3 length: 16 residues. With V trimmed by 3 bases and J by 0 bases, 12 bases remained unmatched. The CDR3 is CACDSLVGDETRPLIF. CDR3 sequence (DNA): TGTGCCTGTGACTCGCTGGTGGGGGACGAAACCAGACCCCTGATCTTT.

This clone was counted only a few times. The protein TCRdb lists belongs to a much larger clone and differs from this DNA's translation at residue 9, which points to a read error; the protein shown is made from the DNA. The chain combines TRDV2 with TRDJ1; no clear D gene. V was shortened by 0 bases and J by 4 bases, with 20 bases between the two germline ends. The CDR3 is 17 amino acids. Per germline, CDR1 GEAIGNYY and CDR2 EKD. The CDR3: CACDTVLRPPQNDKLIF. CDR3 coding DNA: TGTGCCTGTGACACCGTCCTCCGTCCCCCGCAAAACGATAAACTCATCTTT.

This clone was picked up a small number of times. TCRdb lists the protein of a much larger clone for this DNA, which differs at residue 17, so this is likely a read error; the protein given here is translated from the DNA itself. The gene calls are TRDV2 and TRDJ1; 12 positions agree with TRDD3. CDR1 is GEAIGNYY and CDR2 is EKD in the germline V gene. The CDR3 extends over 19 amino acids. For the CDR3, the DNA is TGTGCCTGTGACTCTCTACTGGGGGATACCAGGGGGTCCACCGATAAACCCATCTTT. It translates to CACDSLLGDTRGSTDKPIF.

Points on this clone: A read error is likely here: a far larger clone is one base away. J is TRDJ3 and V is TRDV2, with 12 bases lining up with TRDD3. The CDR3 is 20 residues long. From germline, CDR1 is GEAIGNYY and CDR2 EKD. Here the CDR3 DNA reads TGTGCCCGTGACTCCGGAGTCTGGGGGATACGCTCCTGGGACACCCGACAGATGTTTTTC. Its protein product is CARDSGVWGIRSWDTRQMFF.

This clone was detected only a few times. TCRdb's protein for this DNA is that of a much larger clone and differs from the translation at residue 8, likely a read error; the protein shown is the DNA translation. This chain links TRDV2 with TRDJ1; TRDD3 might be the D (5 bases). Germline CDR1 reads GEAIGNYY; CDR2 reads EKD. The CDR3 runs 14 residues. Between the trimmed V and J ends, which lost 3 bases and 8 bases, there was a span of 18 bases. The CDR3 sequence is CACDPLREDKKLIF. CDR3 bases: TGTGCCTGTGACCCGTTACGGGAGGATAAAAAACTCATCTTT.

A note on this clone: TCRdb shows a much larger clone's protein in place of this DNA's translation, and the two differ at residue 3, likely through a read error; the protein shown is translated from the DNA. This chain joins TRDV2 and TRDJ1, with 8 bases matching TRDD3. The CDR3 extends over 20 amino acids. Germline assignment: CDR1 GEAIGNYY and CDR2 EKD. This chain's CDR3 is CARDTALRGRGDRSTDKLIF. CDR3 in DNA: TGTGCCCGTGACACGGCCCTCCGAGGTCGGGGGGATAGAAGTACCGATAAACTCATCTTT.

This clone turned up a few times. This DNA's translation differs at residue 12 from TCRdb's protein, which comes from a much larger clone; a read error is likely, and the protein shown is translated from the DNA. The chain is built from TRDV2 and TRDJ1, with 8 bases fitting TRDD3. This CDR3 is built from 19 residues. V was pared by 4 bases and J by 0 bases, with 18 bases of the junction left unmatched. CDR1 is GEAIGNYY, CDR2 EKD, per germline. Here the CDR3 reads CACDPITGGFPLYTDKLIF. The CDR3, as DNA: TGTGCCTGTGATCCCATCACTGGGGGTTTTCCGCTCTACACCGATAAACTCATCTTT.

This clone has more than one count but fewer than ten. This likely traces to a read error, being one base from a far larger clone. At the DNA level, this CDR3 is encoded by other sequences in the same sample as well. The genes are TRDV2 and TRDJ1; 8 nucleotides agree with TRDD3. The J segment lost 10 bases and the V segment lost 4 bases, leaving 22 bases of the junction unmatched. Germline lookup yields CDR1 GEAIGNYY and CDR2 EKD. This CDR3 region has 17 residues. The CDR3 sequence is CACDTVGGGSPAGLLIF. The DNA for the CDR3 is TGTGCCTGTGATACCGTCGGTGGGGGATCGCCCGCGGGGTTACTCATCTTT.

This clone is deemed large (0.1 to 1%). The chain employs TRDV2 and TRDJ1; possible D gene TRDD3, 6 bases. V lost 0 bases and J lost 0, with 13 bases in between. The CDR3 loop spans 16 amino acids. Germline V gene lookup returns CDR1 GEAIGNYY and CDR2 EKD. The DNA for the CDR3 is TGTGCCTGTGACACCGGGTTCGGGGGACACACCGATAAACTCATCTTT. Residues: CACDTGFGGHTDKLIF.

About this clone itself: It is likely a read error: a sequence one base away is far more abundant. The V gene is TRDV2, the J gene TRDJ1; no reliable D call. Germline loops: CDR1 GEAIGNYY, CDR2 EKD. With 0 bases removed from V and 4 bases from J, the gap between germline ends came to 23 bases. This CDR3 has 18 residues. The CDR3 nucleotides are TGTGCCTGTGACACCGTACGTGGATGGGACTCGGCGGACGATAAACTCATCTTT. It specifies CACDTVRGWDSADDKLIF.

This clone is medium-sized within its sample. This likely traces to a read error, being one base from a far larger clone. V gene TRDV2 combines with J gene TRDJ3; maybe TRDD3 (6 bases). This CDR3 contains 19 residues. In germline, CDR1 is GEAIGNYY, CDR2 EKD. DNA for the CDR3: TGTGCCTGTGACAGAGTGGCTGGGGAAAGCTCCTGGGGCACCCGACAGATGTTTTTC. As protein: CACDRVAGESSWGTRQMFF.

About this clone itself: The protein recorded in TCRdb matches a much larger clone and deviates from this DNA's translation at residue 4, suggesting a read error; the protein here is obtained by translating the DNA. The V call is TRDV2, the J call TRDJ1; TRDD3 might be the D (5 bases). Germline V gene data show CDR1 as GEAIGNYY and CDR2 as EKD. Trimming left V 5 bases short and J 4 bases short, with 31 bases between. The CDR3 runs to 19 residues. Here the CDR3 DNA reads TGTGCCTGTGGCACTGTTGAGAAAATTCAGCGGGGGTCGGACGATAAACTCATCTTT. This encodes CACGTVEKIQRGSDDKLIF.

This clone occurred a few times. A far larger clone is just one base off, so this is likely a read error. The same CDR3 also results from other DNA sequences found in this sample. The genes are TRDV2 and TRDJ1; tentatively, D is TRDD2 (6 bases). CDR3 size: 16 residues. Germline-derived CDR1 and CDR2 are GEAIGNYY and EKD. The V end was cut by 2 bases, the J end by 7 bases, with 22 bases between. The CDR3: CACDKMPSPTGGKLIF. The CDR3 coding sequence is TGTGCCTGTGACAAGATGCCTTCCCCTACCGGGGGTAAACTCATCTTT.

There are a few counts of this clone. Given a much more abundant clone one base away, this may be a read error. Other DNA sequences in this sample translate to the same CDR3. The J gene is TRDJ1, the V gene TRDV1; D tentatively fits TRDD2 or TRDD3 (5 bases each). Germline assignment: CDR1 TSWWSYY and CDR2 QGS. The CDR3 extends over 23 amino acids. V was cut by 0 bases and J by 2 bases, with 34 bases left in between. For the CDR3, the DNA is TGTGCTCTTGGGGAACTGAGGGCCTACTTGTACTGGTTTTCCCTCCCGTATACCGATAAACTCATCTTT. Translated: CALGELRAYLYWFSLPYTDKLIF.

There are a few counts of this clone. A far larger clone differs by one base, so this is likely a read error. Additional DNA sequences in this sample encode the identical CDR3. CDR3 loop: CACELLPGGTDKLIF. The CDR3 nucleotides are TGTGCCTGCGAGTTACTGCCGGGCGGCACCGATAAACTCATCTTT. This chain joins TRDV2 and TRDJ1; D remains unclear. Trimming removed 7 bases from V and 1 base from J, with 18 bases in between. The CDR3 runs to 15 residues. Germline V CDR1 and CDR2: GEAIGNYY, EKD.

In its sample, this clone is medium-sized. It is likely a read error: a sequence one base away is far more abundant. This CDR3 is also generated by other DNA sequences in the sample. As DNA, the CDR3 is TGCGCCTGTGACCTCGTGGGGGCTTCGGCAATCACCGATAAACTCATCTTT. It specifies CACDLVGASAITDKLIF. The rearrangement uses TRDV2 and TRDJ1; tentatively, D is TRDD3 (6 bases). The CDR3 totals 17 residues. CDR1 and CDR2 from the germline V gene are GEAIGNYY and EKD.

In regard to this clone: This DNA's translation and the protein TCRdb lists, from a much larger clone, do not match at residue 9, likely due to a read error; the protein shown is translated from the DNA. The chain combines TRDV2 with TRDJ1, with 8 bases matching TRDD3. The CDR3 extends over 17 amino acids. The V gene end was trimmed by 3 bases and the J gene end by 0 bases; junction bases not matched to a gene: 11. Germline lookup yields CDR1 GEAIGNYY and CDR2 EKD. The CDR3 loop is CACDAVLGVTYTDKLIF. The CDR3 DNA is TGTGCCTGTGACGCGGTACTGGGGGTGACCTACACCGATAAACTCATCTTT.

The chain is built from TRDV2 and TRDJ1; 8 nucleotides agree with TRDD3. Per the germline V gene, CDR1 is GEAIGNYY and CDR2 is EKD. Trimming at V came to 0 bases and at J to 0 bases, leaving 23 bases not matched to a gene. CDR3 length equals 22 residues. The chain's CDR3 is CACDTLPTPLTGGHPYTDKLIF. The CDR3 coding sequence is TGTGCCTGTGACACCTTGCCTACCCCACTTACTGGGGGGCATCCTTACACCGATAAACTCATCTTT.